The TCR beta chain described here comes from a study of T cells expressing NK-cell markers. Looking at the study overall: Sorted CD3+CD56+NKG2C+, CD3+CD56+NKG2C- and CD3+CD56-NKG2C+ T-cell subsets were beta-chain profiled. There were seven HCMV-seropositive donors and one seronegative donor among the eight sequenced.

About this clonotype: Antigen unknown.

Study-wide findings and caveats: More than 5 donors showed dominant NKG2C+ clonotypes comprising about 1.0-7.5% of their CD8+ T cells. These clonotypes also led the CD3+CD56-NKG2C+ fraction in a handful of donors.

The CDR3 consists of 13 residues. TCRdb reworked the 5' RACE reads into one entry per CDR3 protein, no DNA. The repertoire table contains under 500,000 distinct CDR3 sequences. This receptor was identified in a woman aged 18 to 75 in good health. The chain recombines TRBV12-3 or TRBV12-4 with TRBJ2-5. The material sequenced was blood T cells: a sorted CD56 or NKG2C T cell subset, CD4+ or CD8+ T cells, or bulk PBMC T cells (not recorded which). CDR3: CASRTVFQETQYF.